This is a list of T cell receptor beta chains from one sample in a study of shared clonotypes between healthy human individuals. Generated by immunoSEQ multiplex PCR, the TCRdb table keeps only in-frame clones and is missing some. The table includes 2,500,000 or so clones, roughly 92% detected once. The sample comprised naive CD4+ T cells sorted from blood. The source is a man younger than 35 in good health. CDR3s include the opening cysteine and the closing phenylalanine or tryptophan. D genes are given only for firm matches. Some rows have no size entry. The others give once, few or many, or a class for an expanded clone.

abundance | len | j_gene | v_gene | d_gene | CDR3aa | CDR3nt
NA | 15 | TRBJ2-3 | TRBV2 | NA | CASSEIRAGTDTQYF | TGTGCCAGCAGTGAGATTCGGGCGGGCACAGATACGCAGTATTTT
NA | 15 | TRBJ2-7 | TRBV5-1 | NA | CASSSSAGALNEQYF | TGCGCCAGCAGCTCTTCCGCAGGGGCTTTGAACGAGCAGTACTTC
few | 16 | TRBJ1-4 | TRBV4-3 | TRBD1 | CASIGQGTATNEKLFF | TGCGCCAGCATCGGACAGGGCACCGCAACTAATGAAAAACTGTTTTTT
NA | 14 | TRBJ2-7 | TRBV19 | TRBD1 | CASSPLDRVDEQYF | TGTGCCAGTAGTCCGCTGGACAGGGTAGACGAGCAGTACTTC
NA | 14 | TRBJ1-5 | TRBV10-1 | TRBD1 | CASSTGQRNQPQHF | TGCGCCAGCAGCACGGGACAGCGCAATCAGCCCCAGCATTTT
NA | 16 | TRBJ2-7 | TRBV12-5 | TRBD1 | CASGDGDRGQGSEQYF | TGTGCTAGTGGCGACGGGGATAGGGGACAGGGGAGCGAGCAGTACTTC
few | 13 | TRBJ1-1 | TRBV29-1 | NA | CSVEYGQGTEAFF | TGCAGCGTTGAATATGGGCAGGGGACTGAAGCTTTCTTT
NA | 13 | TRBJ2-5 | TRBV30 | NA | CAWSTWDQETQYF | TGTGCCTGGAGTACCTGGGACCAAGAGACCCAGTACTTC
NA | 16 | TRBJ2-6 | TRBV5-6 | NA | CASSFGPNSGANVLTF | TGTGCCAGCAGCTTTGGGCCTAACTCTGGGGCCAACGTCCTGACTTTC
NA | 12 | TRBJ1-2 | TRBV7-9 | NA | CASSLSDTGYTF | TGTGCCAGCAGCTTATCGGACACTGGCTACACCTTC
NA | 14 | TRBJ2-3 | TRBV29-1 | TRBD1 | CSVDQGAGTDTQYF | TGCAGCGTTGACCAGGGGGCCGGCACAGATACGCAGTATTTT
NA | 14 | TRBJ2-3 | TRBV11-2 | NA | CASSFAASTDTQYF | TGTGCCAGCAGCTTCGCAGCTAGCACAGATACGCAGTATTTT
NA | 14 | TRBJ1-1 | TRBV7-9 | NA | CASSFTSLNTEAFF | TGTGCCAGCAGCTTTACGTCATTGAACACTGAAGCTTTCTTT
NA | 14 | TRBJ2-5 | TRBV4-3 | NA | CASSQDTFQETQYF | TGCGCCAGCAGCCAAGACACCTTCCAAGAGACCCAGTACTTC
NA | 15 | TRBJ2-1 | TRBV7-2 | TRBD2 | CASSLAGLAGNEQFF | TGTGCCAGCAGCTTAGCGGGACTAGCGGGCAATGAGCAGTTCTTC
NA | 15 | TRBJ2-5 | TRBV27 | TRBD1 | CASSTTGTGGGTQYF | TGTGCCAGCAGTACCACCGGGACAGGGGGCGGGACCCAGTACTTC
NA | 15 | TRBJ1-5 | TRBV2 | NA | CASSTIDSSNQPQHF | TGTGCCAGCAGTACTATCGACAGTAGCAATCAGCCCCAGCATTTT
once | 14 | TRBJ1-3 | TRBV5-5 | NA | CASSGEMAGNTIYF | TGTGCCAGCAGCGGGGAGATGGCTGGAAACACCATATATTTT
NA | 13 | TRBJ1-3 | TRBV27 | NA | CASSPGVGNTIYF | TGTGCCAGCAGTCCCGGGGTAGGAAACACCATATATTTT
NA | 14 | TRBJ2-7 | TRBV6-6 | TRBD1 | CASSIQGLSYEQYF | TGTGCCAGCAGTATACAGGGGCTGTCCTACGAGCAGTACTTC
few | 16 | TRBJ1-1 | TRBV9 | TRBD1 | CASSRDRGLGNTEAFF | TGTGCCAGCAGCCGGGACAGGGGGCTAGGGAACACTGAAGCTTTCTTT
few | 15 | TRBJ2-1 | TRBV27 | TRBD1 | CASSSGLQGYNEQFF | TGTGCCAGCAGTTCGGGGCTACAGGGGTACAATGAGCAGTTCTTC
NA | 12 | TRBJ2-7 | TRBV11-3 | NA | CASSLAGGEQYF | TGTGCCAGCAGCTTGGCCGGTGGCGAGCAGTACTTC
NA | 14 | TRBJ1-1 | TRBV28 | NA | CASSLSAGDTEAFF | TGTGCCAGCAGTTTATCGGCAGGGGACACTGAAGCTTTCTTT
NA | 11 | TRBJ1-2 | TRBV20-1 | NA | CSAIDIYGYTF | TGCAGTGCCATAGACATCTATGGCTACACCTTC
NA | 13 | TRBJ1-2 | TRBV7-9 | NA | CASTLEANYGYTF | TGTGCCAGCACCCTCGAAGCTAACTATGGCTACACCTTC
once | 14 | TRBJ1-5 | TRBV5-5 | TRBD1 | CASSYGQGGQPQHF | TGTGCCAGCAGCTACGGACAGGGAGGCCAGCCCCAGCATTTT
NA | 14 | TRBJ1-4 | TRBV27 | NA | CASRPNLGRQKLFF | TGTGCCAGCAGACCCAATCTCGGGCGGCAAAAACTGTTTTTT
NA | 14 | TRBJ1-6 | TRBV6-6 | NA | CASSTDTLNSPLHF | TGTGCCAGCAGTACGGACACGTTAAATTCACCCCTCCACTTT
NA | 14 | TRBJ1-3 | TRBV7-2 | NA | CASSLVFSADTIYF | TGTGCCAGCAGCTTAGTCTTCAGTGCCGACACCATATATTTT
NA | 13 | TRBJ1-6 | TRBV6-1 | NA | CAISDVDSSPLHF | TGTGCCATCAGTGATGTCGACAGCTCACCCCTCCACTTT
NA | 11 | TRBJ1-2 | TRBV20-1 | NA | CSASRGRGYTF | TGCAGTGCTAGCAGGGGTCGGGGCTACACCTTC
NA | 16 | TRBJ2-5 | TRBV5-1 | TRBD2 | CASSLGTSGREETQYF | TGCGCCAGCAGCCTAGGGACTAGCGGGAGGGAAGAGACCCAGTACTTC
NA | 16 | TRBJ1-1 | TRBV18 | NA | CASSPRQPNLNTEAFF | TGTGCCAGCTCACCACGACAGCCGAACCTGAACACTGAAGCTTTCTTT
NA | 17 | TRBJ2-5 | TRBV11-3 | TRBD1 | CASSLEALRGTEETQYF | TGTGCCAGCAGCTTAGAGGCCCTTAGGGGGACAGAAGAGACCCAGTACTTC
few | 14 | TRBJ1-5 | TRBV6-1 | NA | CASSDPRGNQPQHF | TGTGCCAGCAGTGACCCCAGGGGCAATCAGCCCCAGCATTTT
NA | 13 | TRBJ2-4 | TRBV27 | NA | CASSSQGPNIQYF | TGTGCCAGCAGTTCGCAGGGCCCTAACATTCAGTACTTC
few | 14 | TRBJ1-2 | TRBV30 | NA | CAWSGDSLRSGYTF | TGTGCCTGGAGTGGCGACTCCCTCCGGAGTGGCTACACCTTC
NA | 13 | TRBJ1-3 | TRBV5-1 | NA | CASSFGEGNTIYF | TGCGCCAGCAGCTTCGGGGAGGGGAACACCATATATTTT
NA | 16 | TRBJ1-1 | TRBV11-2 | TRBD1 | CASSPALTGSGTEAFF | TGTGCCAGCAGCCCTGCCCTGACAGGGTCGGGGACTGAAGCTTTCTTT